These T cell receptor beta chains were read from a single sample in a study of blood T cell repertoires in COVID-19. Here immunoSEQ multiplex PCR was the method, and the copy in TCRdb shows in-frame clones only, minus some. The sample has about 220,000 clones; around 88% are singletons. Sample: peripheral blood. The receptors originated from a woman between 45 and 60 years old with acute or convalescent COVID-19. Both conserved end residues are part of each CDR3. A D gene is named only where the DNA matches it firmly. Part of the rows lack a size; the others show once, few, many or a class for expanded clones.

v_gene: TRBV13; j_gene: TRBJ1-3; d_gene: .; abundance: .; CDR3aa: CASSSQGRGSGNTIYF; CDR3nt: TGTGCCAGCAGCTCACAGGGTAGGGGCTCTGGAAACACCATATATTTT
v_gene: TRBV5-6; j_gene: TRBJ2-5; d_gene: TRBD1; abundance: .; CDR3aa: CASSLQRDRGETQYF; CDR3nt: TGTGCCAGCAGCCTGCAGAGGGACAGGGGAGAGACCCAGTACTTC
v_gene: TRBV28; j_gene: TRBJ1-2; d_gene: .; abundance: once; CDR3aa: CASSPTGTGFYGYTF; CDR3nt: TGTGCCAGCAGCCCCACCGGGACTGGCTTTTATGGCTACACCTTC
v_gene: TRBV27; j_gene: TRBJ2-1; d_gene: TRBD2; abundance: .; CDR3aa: CASSFSGMYNEQFF; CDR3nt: TGTGCCAGCAGTTTTAGCGGGATGTACAATGAGCAGTTCTTC
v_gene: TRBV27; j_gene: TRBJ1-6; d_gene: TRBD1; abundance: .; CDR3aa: CASSLSNRGNSPLHF; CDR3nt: TGTGCCAGCAGTTTATCTAACAGGGGTAATTCACCCCTCCACTTT
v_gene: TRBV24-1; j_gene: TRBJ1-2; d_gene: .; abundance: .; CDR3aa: CATSQGSSYGYTF; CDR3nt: TGTGCCACCAGTCAGGGATCCAGCTATGGCTACACCTTC
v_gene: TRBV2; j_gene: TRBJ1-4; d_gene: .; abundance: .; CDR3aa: CASRISSRGESEKLFF; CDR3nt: TGTGCCAGCAGGATCTCCTCCCGGGGAGAGAGTGAAAAACTGTTTTTT
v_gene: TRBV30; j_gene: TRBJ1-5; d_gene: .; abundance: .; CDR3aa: CAWSVSFTGLSNQPQHF; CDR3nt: TGTGCCTGGAGTGTATCGTTCACAGGGTTAAGCAATCAGCCCCAGCATTTT
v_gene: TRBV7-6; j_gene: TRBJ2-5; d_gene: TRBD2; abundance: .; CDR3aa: CASRGGLGETQYF; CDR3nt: TGTGCCTCCAGAGGGGGACTAGGAGAGACCCAGTACTTC
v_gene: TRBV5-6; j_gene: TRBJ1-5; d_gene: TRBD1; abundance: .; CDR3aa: CASSLGTGNGQPQHF; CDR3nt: TGTGCCAGCAGCTTGGGGACAGGGAATGGGCAGCCCCAGCATTTT
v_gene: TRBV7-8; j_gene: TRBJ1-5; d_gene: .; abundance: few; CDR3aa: CASSLETALDPQHF; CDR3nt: TGTGCCAGCAGCTTAGAGACAGCCCTTGATCCCCAGCATTTT
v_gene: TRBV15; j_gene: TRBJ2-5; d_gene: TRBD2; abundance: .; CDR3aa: CATSRVEVLGGETQYF; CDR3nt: TGTGCCACCAGCAGAGTAGAGGTCCTGGGAGGGGAGACCCAGTACTTC
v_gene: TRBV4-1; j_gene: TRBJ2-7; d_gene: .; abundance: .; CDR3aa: CASSQDAGTGSYEQYF; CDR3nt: TGCGCCAGCAGCCAAGATGCGGGAACGGGCTCCTACGAGCAGTACTTC
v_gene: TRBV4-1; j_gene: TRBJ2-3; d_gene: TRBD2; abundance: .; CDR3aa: CASGLAGAQGDTQYF; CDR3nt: TGCGCCAGCGGACTAGCGGGAGCCCAGGGCGATACGCAGTATTTT
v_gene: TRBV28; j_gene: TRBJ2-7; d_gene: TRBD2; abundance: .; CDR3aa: CASSWGGVGLAGSYEQYF; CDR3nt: TGTGCCAGCAGTTGGGGGGGTGTCGGGCTAGCGGGCTCCTACGAGCAGTACTTC
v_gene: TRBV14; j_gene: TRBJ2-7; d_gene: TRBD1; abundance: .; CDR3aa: CASSQEGGTGNREQYF; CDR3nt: TGTGCCAGCAGCCAAGAGGGTGGGACAGGGAATCGCGAGCAGTACTTC
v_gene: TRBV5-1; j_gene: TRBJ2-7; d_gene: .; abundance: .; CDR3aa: CASSPGVTGSYEQYF; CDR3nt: TGCGCCAGCAGCCCTGGGGTTACAGGGTCCTACGAGCAGTACTTC
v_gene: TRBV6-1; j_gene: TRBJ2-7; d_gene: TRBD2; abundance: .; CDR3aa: CASSEELSRLAGYEQYF; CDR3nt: TGTGCCAGCAGTGAAGAGTTGTCGAGACTAGCGGGTTACGAGCAGTACTTC
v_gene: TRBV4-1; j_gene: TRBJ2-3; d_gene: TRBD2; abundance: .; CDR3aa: CASSQEGGGTDTQYF; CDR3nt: TGCGCCAGCAGCCAAGAGGGAGGGGGCACAGATACGCAGTATTTT
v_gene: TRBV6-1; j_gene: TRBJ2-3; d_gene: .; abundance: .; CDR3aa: CASSENFIQGDTQYF; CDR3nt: TGTGCCAGCAGTGAAAACTTTATCCAGGGAGATACGCAGTATTTT
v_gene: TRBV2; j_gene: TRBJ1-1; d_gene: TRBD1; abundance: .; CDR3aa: CASSRTRGTGANTEAFF; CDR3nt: TGTGCCAGCAGTCGGACTCGGGGGACAGGGGCGAACACTGAAGCTTTCTTT
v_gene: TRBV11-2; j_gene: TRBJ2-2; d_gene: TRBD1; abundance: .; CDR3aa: CASSARDRADTGELFF; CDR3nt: TGTGCCAGCAGCGCCCGGGACAGGGCGGACACCGGGGAGCTGTTTTTT
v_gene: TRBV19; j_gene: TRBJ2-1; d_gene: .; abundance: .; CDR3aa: CASTKNGGAYNEQFF; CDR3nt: TGTGCCAGTACCAAGAACGGGGGAGCCTACAATGAGCAGTTCTTC
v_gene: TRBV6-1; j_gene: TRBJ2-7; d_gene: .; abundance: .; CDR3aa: CASNTGGPNYEQYF; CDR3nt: TGTGCCAGCAACACAGGAGGGCCTAACTACGAGCAGTACTTC
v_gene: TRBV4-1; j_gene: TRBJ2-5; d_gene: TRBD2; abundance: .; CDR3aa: CASSQARLGRAPQETQYF; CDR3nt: TGCGCCAGCAGCCAAGCGCGGCTGGGGAGGGCCCCCCAAGAGACCCAGTACTTC
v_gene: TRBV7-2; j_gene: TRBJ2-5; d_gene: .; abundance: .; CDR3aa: CASSIASEIQETQYF; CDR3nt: TGTGCCAGCAGCATCGCTAGCGAGATCCAAGAGACCCAGTACTTC
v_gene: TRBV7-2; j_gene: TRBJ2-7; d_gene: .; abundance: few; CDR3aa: CASTQGGYEQYF; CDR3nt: TGTGCCAGCACCCAAGGCGGGTACGAGCAGTACTTC
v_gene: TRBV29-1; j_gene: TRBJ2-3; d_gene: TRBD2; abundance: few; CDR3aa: CSVRDGTKAVDTQYF; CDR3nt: TGCAGCGTGAGAGATGGGACTAAAGCGGTGGATACGCAGTATTTT
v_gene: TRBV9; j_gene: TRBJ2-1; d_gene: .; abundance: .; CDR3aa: CASSVAPWKWRERSNEQFF; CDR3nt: TGTGCCAGCAGCGTAGCCCCCTGGAAGTGGCGGGAACGTTCCAATGAGCAGTTCTTC
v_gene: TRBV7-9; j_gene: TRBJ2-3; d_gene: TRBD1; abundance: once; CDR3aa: CASSRGQVVASTDTQYF; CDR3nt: TGTGCCAGCAGCCGAGGACAGGTAGTAGCTAGCACAGATACGCAGTATTTT
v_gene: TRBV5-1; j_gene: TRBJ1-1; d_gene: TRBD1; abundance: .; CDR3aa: CASSLEQGGHTEAFF; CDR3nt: TGCGCCAGCAGCTTGGAGCAGGGGGGCCACACTGAAGCTTTCTTT
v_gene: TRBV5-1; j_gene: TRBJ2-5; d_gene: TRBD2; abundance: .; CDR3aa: CASSLAGAGGQQETQYF; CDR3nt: TGCGCCAGCAGCTTGGCGGGGGCGGGAGGCCAGCAAGAGACCCAGTACTTC
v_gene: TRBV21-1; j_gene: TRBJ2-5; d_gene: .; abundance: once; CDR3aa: CASRLPGQGETQYF; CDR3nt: TGTGCCAGCAGGCTACCGGGACAGGGGGAGACCCAGTACTTC
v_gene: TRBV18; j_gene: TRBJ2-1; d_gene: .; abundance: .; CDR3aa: CASSPRQNNEQFF; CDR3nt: TGTGCCAGCTCACCGAGACAGAACAATGAGCAGTTCTTC
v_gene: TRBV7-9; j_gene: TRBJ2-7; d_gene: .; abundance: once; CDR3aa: CASSRLAPSYEQYF; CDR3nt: TGTGCCAGCAGCCGCCTAGCGCCCTCCTACGAGCAGTACTTC
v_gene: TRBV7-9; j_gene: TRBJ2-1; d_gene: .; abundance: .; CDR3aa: CASSLGGYNYNEQFF; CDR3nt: TGTGCCAGCAGCTTAGGAGGATATAACTACAATGAGCAGTTCTTC
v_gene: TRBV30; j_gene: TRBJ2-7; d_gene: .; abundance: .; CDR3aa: CAWSPRDKPSYEQYF; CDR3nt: TGTGCCTGGAGTCCGAGAGACAAGCCATCCTACGAGCAGTACTTC
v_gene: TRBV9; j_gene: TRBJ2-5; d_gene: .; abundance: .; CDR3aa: CASSRGLTETQYF; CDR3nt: TGTGCCAGCAGCCGGGGTCTTACGGAGACCCAGTACTTC
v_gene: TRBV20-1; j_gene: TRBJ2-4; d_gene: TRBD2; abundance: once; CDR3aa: CSASPRTSGDLRNIQYF; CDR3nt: TGCAGTGCTAGTCCTCGGACTAGCGGGGACCTCAGAAACATTCAGTACTTC
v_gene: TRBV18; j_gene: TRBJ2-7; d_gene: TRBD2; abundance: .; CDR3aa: CASSQSGIYYEQYF; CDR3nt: TGTGCCAGCTCACAGAGCGGGATATACTACGAGCAGTACTTC
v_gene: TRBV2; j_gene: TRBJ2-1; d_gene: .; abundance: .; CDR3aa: CASSDQRTANEQFF; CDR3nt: TGTGCCAGCAGTGATCAGAGGACAGCTAATGAGCAGTTCTTC
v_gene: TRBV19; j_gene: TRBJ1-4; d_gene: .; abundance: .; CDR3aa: CASSMLGGGLKLFF; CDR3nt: TGTGCCAGTAGTATGCTGGGAGGCGGACTCAAACTGTTTTTT
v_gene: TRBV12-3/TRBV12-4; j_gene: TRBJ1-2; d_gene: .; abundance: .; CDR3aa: CASSLRTAGGYTF; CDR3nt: TGTGCCAGCAGTTTACGTACCGCCGGTGGCTACACCTTC
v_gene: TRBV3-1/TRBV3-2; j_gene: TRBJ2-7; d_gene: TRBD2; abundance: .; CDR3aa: CASSQWTSGSRVEQYF; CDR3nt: TGTGCCAGCAGCCAATGGACTAGCGGATCAAGGGTCGAGCAGTACTTC
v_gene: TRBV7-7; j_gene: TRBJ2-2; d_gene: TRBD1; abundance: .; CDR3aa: CASSLAPWTGNTGELFF; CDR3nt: TGTGCCAGCAGCTTAGCCCCTTGGACAGGGAACACCGGGGAGCTGTTTTTT
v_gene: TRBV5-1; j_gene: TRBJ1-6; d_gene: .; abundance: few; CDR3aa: CASSPGGALGVDSPLHF; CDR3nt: TGCGCCAGCAGCCCCGGGGGGGCCCTTGGGGTGGATTCACCCCTCCACTTT
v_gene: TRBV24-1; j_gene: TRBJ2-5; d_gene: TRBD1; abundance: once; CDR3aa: CATSSAVGTGDQETQYF; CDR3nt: TGTGCCACCAGTTCTGCGGTCGGGACAGGAGACCAAGAGACCCAGTACTTC
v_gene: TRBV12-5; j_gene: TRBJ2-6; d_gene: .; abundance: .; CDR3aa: CASSLRGSGANVLTF; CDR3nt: TGTGCTAGTTCTCTACGGGGATCTGGGGCCAACGTCCTGACTTTC
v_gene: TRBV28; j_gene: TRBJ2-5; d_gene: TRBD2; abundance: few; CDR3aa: CASSLPSGMGGETQYF; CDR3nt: TGTGCCAGCAGTCTCCCCAGTGGGATGGGGGGGGAGACCCAGTACTTC
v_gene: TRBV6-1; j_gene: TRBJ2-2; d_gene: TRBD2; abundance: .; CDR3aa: CASSARLAGGPRTGELFF; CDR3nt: TGTGCCAGCAGTGCGAGACTAGCGGGAGGGCCAAGGACCGGGGAGCTGTTTTTT
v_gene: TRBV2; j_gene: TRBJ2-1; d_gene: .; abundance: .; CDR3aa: CASRAESYNEQFF; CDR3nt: TGTGCCAGCCGCGCGGAAAGCTACAATGAGCAGTTCTTC
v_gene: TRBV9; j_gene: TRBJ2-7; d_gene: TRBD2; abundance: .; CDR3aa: CASSPKAGGPYEQYF; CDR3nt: TGTGCCAGCAGCCCAAAAGCGGGAGGGCCTTACGAGCAGTACTTC
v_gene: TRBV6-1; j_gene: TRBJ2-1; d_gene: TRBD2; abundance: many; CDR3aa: CASSEELALSYNEQFF; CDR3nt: TGTGCCAGCAGTGAAGAACTAGCGCTCTCCTACAATGAGCAGTTCTTC
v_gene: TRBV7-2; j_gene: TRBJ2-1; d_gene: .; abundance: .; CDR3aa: CASSLRWGDEQFF; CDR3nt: TGTGCCAGCAGCCTCAGGTGGGGCGATGAGCAGTTCTTC
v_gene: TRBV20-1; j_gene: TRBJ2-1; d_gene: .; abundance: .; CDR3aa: CSAPRGWEQFF; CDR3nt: TGCAGTGCACCCCGGGGATGGGAGCAGTTCTTC